This T cell receptor beta chain was recovered during a study of T cells in Graves' hyperthyroidism and ophthalmopathy. Study background: Peripheral blood was drawn at first diagnosis, prior to all treatment. Study results and limitations: Blood also held most thyroid clonotypes expanded beyond 0.001.

Patients were aged 18 to 65, had disease duration under 2 months, and had newly diagnosed hyperthyroidism. Patients were excluded because of uncontrolled infection, other autoimmune disease, pregnancy or lactation. Amplification targeted TCR beta CDR3 regions from RNA transcripts. With the HTBI primer set, the TCR CDR3 went through a first round of RT-PCR. TCRdb called the multiplex PCR reads again in MiXCR, with one record for every CDR3 protein. The sample includes 190,000 or so distinct CDR3 sequences, 15% to 20% of them seen just once. This clonotype has a handful of counts. Antigen: not known. The germline CDR1 and CDR2 sequences are LNHNV and YYDKDF (reference sequence). V lost 2 bases and J lost 4; bases outside the gene matches: 6. The length of the CDR3 is 15 residues.

The clonotype originates from a man between 40 and 49 years old with Graves' hyperthyroidism. Sample: blood. The genes are TRBV15 and TRBJ1-2; 8 bases align to TRBD1. The CDR3 region has the DNA TGTGCCACCAGCAGACCGACAGGGGCTGTCTATGGCTACACCTTC. Amino acids: CATSRPTGAVYGYTF.